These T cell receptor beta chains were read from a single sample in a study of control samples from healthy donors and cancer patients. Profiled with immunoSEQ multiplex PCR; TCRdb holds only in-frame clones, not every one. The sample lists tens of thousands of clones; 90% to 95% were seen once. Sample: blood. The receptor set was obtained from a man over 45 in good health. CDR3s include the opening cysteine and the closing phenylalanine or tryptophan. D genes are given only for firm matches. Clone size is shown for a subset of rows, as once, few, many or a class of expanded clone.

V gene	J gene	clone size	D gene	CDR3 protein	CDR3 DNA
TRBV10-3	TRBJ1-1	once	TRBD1	CAISETGVGTEAFF	TGTGCCATCAGTGAGACAGGGGTAGGAACTGAAGCTTTCTTT
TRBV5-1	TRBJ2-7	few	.	CASSLSSTYEQYF	TGCGCCAGCAGCTTGAGCAGCACCTACGAGCAGTACTTC
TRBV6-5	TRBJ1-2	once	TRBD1	CASWPGGTSYGYTF	TGTGCCAGCTGGCCAGGGGGGACTAGCTATGGCTACACCTTC
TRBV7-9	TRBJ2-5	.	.	CASARWYSEVSETQYF	TGTGCCAGCGCTCGATGGTACTCGGAGGTGTCGGAGACCCAGTACTTC
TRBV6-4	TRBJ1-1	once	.	CASKNPGSNTEAFF	TGTGCCAGCAAAAACCCGGGATCGAACACTGAAGCTTTCTTT
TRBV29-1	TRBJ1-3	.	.	CSAGTGNTIYF	TGCAGCGCCGGGACAGGAAACACCATATATTTT
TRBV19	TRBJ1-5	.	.	CASSTSGWGGQPQHF	TGTGCCAGTAGTACCTCAGGCTGGGGCGGCCAGCCCCAGCATTTT
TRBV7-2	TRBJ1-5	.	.	CASSSGGNQPQHF	TGTGCCAGCAGCTCCGGTGGCAATCAGCCCCAGCATTTT
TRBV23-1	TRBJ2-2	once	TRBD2	CASSHPGGCGAGELFF	TGCGCCAGCAGTCATCCCGGGGGGTGTGGGGCCGGGGAGCTGTTTTTT
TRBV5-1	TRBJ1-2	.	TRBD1	CASSPGQGLNYGYTF	TGCGCCAGCAGCCCTGGACAGGGGTTAAACTATGGCTACACCTTC
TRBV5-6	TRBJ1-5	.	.	CASSLGERGSDQPQHF	TGTGCCAGCAGCTTGGGTGAGCGGGGGTCGGATCAGCCCCAGCATTTT
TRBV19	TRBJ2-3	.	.	CASSNRDFSSTDTQYF	TGTGCCAGTAGTAACCGGGACTTTTCTAGCACAGATACGCAGTATTTT
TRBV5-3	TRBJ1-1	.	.	CAASGRRPDTEAFF	TGTGCCGCCTCCGGAAGGAGGCCGGACACTGAAGCTTTCTTT
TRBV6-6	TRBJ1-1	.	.	CASTDSGGPFPEAFF	TGTGCCAGCACCGATTCGGGGGGGCCATTTCCTGAAGCTTTCTTT
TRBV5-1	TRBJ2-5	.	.	CASSLDPDQETQYF	TGCGCCAGCAGCTTGGACCCAGACCAAGAGACCCAGTACTTC
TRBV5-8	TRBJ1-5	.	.	CASSHGGVPAQPQHF	TGTGCCAGCAGCCATGGAGGGGTCCCCGCTCAGCCCCAGCATTTT
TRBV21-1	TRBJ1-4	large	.	CASKLEKLFF	TGTGCCAGCAAGCTCGAAAAACTGTTTTTT
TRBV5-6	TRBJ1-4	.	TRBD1	CASSLLTGTDEKLFF	TGTGCCAGCAGCTTGTTAACCGGGACAGATGAAAAACTGTTTTTT
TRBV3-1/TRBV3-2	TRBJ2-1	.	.	CASSPNRENEQFF	TGTGCCAGCAGCCCTAACAGGGAGAATGAGCAGTTCTTC
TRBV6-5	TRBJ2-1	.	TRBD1	CASRSGQGARDEQFF	TGTGCCAGCAGGTCGGGACAGGGGGCGAGGGATGAGCAGTTCTTC
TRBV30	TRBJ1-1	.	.	CAWSEGDTTEAFF	TGTGCCTGGAGTGAGGGGGATACCACTGAAGCTTTCTTT
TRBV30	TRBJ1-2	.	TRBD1	CAWSYVQGNYGYTF	TGTGCCTGGAGCTACGTACAGGGGAACTATGGCTACACCTTC
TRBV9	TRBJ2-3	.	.	CASNPKPGPRTDTQYF	TGTGCCAGCAACCCGAAACCGGGACCCCGTACAGATACGCAGTATTTT
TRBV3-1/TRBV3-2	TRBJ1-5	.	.	CASSQGVSNQPQHF	TGTGCCAGCAGCCAAGGAGTTAGCAATCAGCCCCAGCATTTT
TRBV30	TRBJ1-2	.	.	CAWSAARGDGYTF	TGTGCCTGGAGTGCCGCCAGGGGCGATGGCTACACCTTC
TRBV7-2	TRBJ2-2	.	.	CASSPRQLPRVLFF	TGTGCCAGCAGCCCTCGACAACTGCCGAGGGTGCTGTTTTTT
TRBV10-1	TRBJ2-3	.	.	CASSVDSTDTQYF	TGCGCCAGCAGTGTCGACAGCACAGATACGCAGTATTTT
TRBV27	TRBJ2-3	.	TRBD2	CASRPRTSGGRTDTQYF	TGTGCCAGCAGACCGAGGACTAGCGGGGGGCGCACAGATACGCAGTATTTT
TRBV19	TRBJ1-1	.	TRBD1	CASKRDSGTDEAFF	TGTGCCAGTAAACGAGATTCCGGGACAGACGAAGCTTTCTTT
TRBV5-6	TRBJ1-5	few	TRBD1	CASSRQGGNQPQHF	TGTGCCAGCAGTAGACAGGGCGGCAATCAGCCCCAGCATTTT
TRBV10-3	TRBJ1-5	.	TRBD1	CAISLDREQPQHF	TGTGCCATCAGTCTTGACAGGGAACAGCCCCAGCATTTT
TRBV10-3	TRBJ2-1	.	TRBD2	CAIGEGDRNEQFF	TGTGCCATCGGGGAGGGAGATCGGAATGAGCAGTTCTTC
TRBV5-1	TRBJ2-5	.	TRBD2	CASSGLSGGREETQYF	TGCGCCAGCAGCGGCCTTAGCGGGGGCCGGGAAGAGACCCAGTACTTC
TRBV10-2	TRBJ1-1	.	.	CASSEMEGNAEAFF	TGCGCCAGCAGTGAAATGGAGGGCAACGCTGAAGCTTTCTTT
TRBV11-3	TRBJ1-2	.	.	CASSLSHRDGYTF	TGTGCCAGCAGCTTATCACACCGTGATGGCTACACCTTC
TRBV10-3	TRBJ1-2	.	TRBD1	CAISEYRGDGYTF	TGTGCCATCAGTGAGTACAGGGGCGATGGCTACACCTTC
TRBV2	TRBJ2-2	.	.	CASSESGRASGELFF	TGTGCCAGCAGTGAATCGGGCAGGGCCTCCGGGGAGCTGTTTTTT
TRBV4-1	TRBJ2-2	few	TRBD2	CASSQRQLAGGPATGELFF	TGCGCCAGCAGCCAACGCCAGCTAGCGGGGGGCCCCGCCACCGGGGAGCTGTTTTTT
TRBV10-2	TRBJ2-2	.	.	CASSESRPGASGELFF	TGCGCCAGCAGTGAGTCGAGGCCAGGGGCGTCCGGGGAGCTGTTTTTT
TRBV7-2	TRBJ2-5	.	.	CASSKPGPQETQYF	TGTGCCAGCAGCAAACCGGGACCACAAGAGACCCAGTACTTC
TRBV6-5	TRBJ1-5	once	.	CASSYQGDQPQHF	TGTGCCAGCAGTTACCAGGGCGATCAGCCCCAGCATTTT
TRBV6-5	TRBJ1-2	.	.	CASAAGAGYGYTF	TGTGCCAGTGCTGCTGGTGCAGGCTATGGCTACACCTTC
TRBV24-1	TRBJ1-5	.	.	CATAQRGGQPQHF	TGTGCCACCGCCCAGCGGGGAGGTCAGCCCCAGCATTTT
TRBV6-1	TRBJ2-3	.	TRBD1	CASSEARDRATDTQYF	TGTGCCAGCAGTGAAGCCCGGGACAGGGCCACAGATACGCAGTATTTT
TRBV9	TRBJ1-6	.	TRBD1	CASSVGQGQSPLHF	TGTGCCAGCAGCGTAGGACAGGGTCAGTCACCCCTCCACTTT
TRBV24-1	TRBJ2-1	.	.	CATSGSSLGFNEQFF	TGTGCCACCAGTGGAAGCAGCCTGGGATTCAATGAGCAGTTCTTC